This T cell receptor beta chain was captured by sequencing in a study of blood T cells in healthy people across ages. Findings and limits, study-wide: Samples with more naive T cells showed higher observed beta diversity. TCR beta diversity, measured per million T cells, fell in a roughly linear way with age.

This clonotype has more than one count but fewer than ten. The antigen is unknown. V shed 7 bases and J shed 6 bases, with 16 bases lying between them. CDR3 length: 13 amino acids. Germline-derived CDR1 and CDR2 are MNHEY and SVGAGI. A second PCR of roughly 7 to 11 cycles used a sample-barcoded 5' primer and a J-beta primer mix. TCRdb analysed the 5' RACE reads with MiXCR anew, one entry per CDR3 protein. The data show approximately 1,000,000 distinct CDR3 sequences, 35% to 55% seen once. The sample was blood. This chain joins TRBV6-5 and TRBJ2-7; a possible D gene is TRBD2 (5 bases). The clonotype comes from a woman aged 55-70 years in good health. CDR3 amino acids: CASTPGEALEQYF. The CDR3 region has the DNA TGTGCCAGCACCCCCGGGGAAGCCCTCGAGCAGTACTTC.